The entry that follows covers one T cell receptor (beta chain) sequence. Seattle patients were enrolled while actively infected and followed longitudinally. This sample is drawn from a study of blood T cell repertoires in COVID-19. The data were produced by immunoSEQ multiplex PCR, yet TCRdb's version contains in-frame clones alone and is incomplete. This sample has some 250,000 clones; roughly 90% occur once, and the top ten carry roughly 12%. Sequencing input: peripheral blood. The source of this sequence is a woman aged 25-40 years with COVID-19, enrolled during active disease.

CDR3 sequence: CASSPGQTYYGYTF. The CDR3 bases are TGTGCCAGCAGCCCCGGACAAACCTACTATGGCTACACCTTC. This chain links TRBV11-2 with TRBJ1-2, with D possibly matching TRBD1 (5 bases). Germline CDR1 is SGHAT and CDR2 is FQNNGV. The CDR3 is made up of 14 amino acids. Trimming stripped 5 bases from V and 3 bases from J, with 13 bases between.